One and the same sample provided the 16 T cell receptor beta chains below, sequenced in a study of blood T cell repertoires in COVID-19. Only in-frame clones appear in the TCRdb table, and some are missing; sequencing was by immunoSEQ multiplex PCR. The sample holds about 90,000 clones; roughly 78% are singletons and the top ten take 13% to 15%. Sample: peripheral blood. The receptors stem from a woman older than 75 with acute or convalescent COVID-19.

The rearrangement joins TRBV7-2 to TRBJ1-2; D gene uncertain. Trimming took off 5 bases at V and 4 bases at J, with 14 bases between the two ends. Looked up from germline, CDR1 is SGHTA and CDR2 is FQGNSA. This CDR3 spans 14 amino acids. The CDR3 loop is CASSKREPAYGYTF. The CDR3 DNA reads as TGTGCCAGCAGCAAGAGAGAGCCCGCCTATGGCTACACCTTC.

V and J are TRBV5-1 and TRBJ2-1; 12 positions match TRBD2. Germline V lookup: CDR1 SGHRS, CDR2 YFSETQ. The CDR3 covers 17 residues. Trimming took 4 bases from V and 3 from J; bases not matched to a gene: 8. In DNA form, the CDR3 reads TGCGCCAGCAGCCGCACTAGCGGGGGGACCCTCTACAATGAGCAGTTCTTC. As protein: CASSRTSGGTLYNEQFF.

This sequence joins TRBV2 and TRBJ1-5; the D gene is possibly TRBD1 (6 bases). The CDR3 runs 13 residues. Trimming removed 6 bases at V and 6 bases at J, with 12 bases between. CDR1 and CDR2 from the germline V gene are SNHLY and FYNNEI. CDR3 amino acids: CASSQGQIQPQHF. Here the CDR3 DNA reads TGTGCCAGCAGCCAAGGACAGATTCAGCCCCAGCATTTT.

This chain joins TRBV7-8 and TRBJ1-2; 12 nucleotides line up with TRBD1. J lost 4 bases, V lost 5 bases, and 8 bases had no gene match. The CDR3 contains 16 residues. Germline CDR1 SGHVS, CDR2 FQNEAQ. CDR3 DNA sequence: TGTGCCAGCAGCCCGGGGACAGGGGGCGCTTTCTATGGCTACACCTTC. Translation gives CASSPGTGGAFYGYTF.

The V and J genes are TRBV5-5 and TRBJ2-5, with 8 bases fitting TRBD1. The CDR3 totals 15 residues. J gave up 5 bases and V 0 bases, and 6 bases lay outside the gene matches. Germline V lookup: CDR1 SGHKS, CDR2 YYEKEE (reference sequence). CDR3 in DNA: TGTGCCAGCAGCTTGGAGTCAGGGGGCTGGGAGACCCAGTACTTC. It yields the protein CASSLESGGWETQYF.

This clone was seen more than once but under ten times. This rearrangement joins TRBV3-1 (or the pseudogene TRBV3-2) to TRBJ2-7; 7 bases are a match to TRBD1. Germline V gene data show CDR1 as LGHDT and CDR2 as YNNKEL (reference sequence). J was trimmed by 5 bases and V by 11 bases; bases with no gene match: 3. This CDR3 is built from 10 residues. CDR3 in DNA: TGTGCCGACAGGGCCGACGAGCAGTACTTC. Translation gives CADRADEQYF.

The rearrangement uses TRBV28 and TRBJ2-2, with D possibly being TRBD2 (7 bases). Deletions cut 3 bases from V and 3 bases from J, with 14 bases between. The CDR3 is made up of 16 amino acids. CDR1 is MDHEN and CDR2 is SYDVKM in the germline V gene. The CDR3 sequence: CASSLGGAWDTGELFF. The DNA for the CDR3 is TGTGCCAGCAGTTTGGGGGGGGCGTGGGACACCGGGGAGCTGTTTTTT.

The rearrangement links TRBV5-4 to TRBJ2-4; 7 bases agree with TRBD2. The CDR3 contains 15 residues. Germline V lookup: CDR1 SGHNT, CDR2 YYREEE (reference sequence). V shed 3 bases, J shed 6 bases, and the junction held 9 bases outside the gene matches. The DNA of the CDR3 is TGTGCCAGCAGCTCTCTCACTAGCGAGGTAAACATTCAGTACTTC. It specifies CASSSLTSEVNIQYF.

This chain links TRBV15 with TRBJ2-2; D is possibly TRBD1 (5 bases). Trimming removed 2 bases at V and 7 bases at J, with 8 bases between. The V gene's germline CDR1 is LNHNV and CDR2 YYDKDF (reference sequence). This CDR3 is built from 13 residues. The CDR3 region has the DNA TGTGCCACCAGCAGACAGGGCGGCGGGGAGCTGTTTTTT. Its translation: CATSRQGGGELFF.

This clone was counted at least ten times. The chain combines TRBV7-2 with TRBJ2-6; unclear D gene. There are 14 residues in the CDR3. The germline V gene has CDR1 SGHTA and CDR2 FQGNSA. With 3 bases removed from V and 0 bases from J, the gap between germline ends came to 3 bases. The CDR3 protein is CASSFNSGANVLTF. In DNA form, the CDR3 reads TGTGCCAGCAGCTTTAACTCTGGGGCCAACGTCCTGACTTTC.

This sequence joins TRBV6-2 or TRBV6-3 and TRBJ2-2; D ambiguous. This CDR3 is 14 amino acids long. CDR1 and CDR2 (germline): MNHEY, SVGEGT. V lost 3 bases, J lost 3 bases, and 8 bases lay in between. The CDR3 region has the DNA TGTGCCAGCAGTTATAACCGGGACACCGGGGAGCTGTTTTTT. Protein: CASSYNRDTGELFF.

This clone was seen only once. This sequence joins TRBV23-1 and TRBJ2-7, with 9 bases lining up with TRBD1. TRBV23-1 belongs to the ORF category, with a function that is uncertain. This CDR3 has 14 residues. Unmatched junction bases numbered 13, after V lost 10 bases and J lost 6 bases. This CDR3 is CATHETGQGSEQYF. The CDR3 DNA sequence: TGCGCCACCCATGAAACCGGACAGGGGAGCGAGCAGTACTTC.

This clone showed up many times. This chain links TRBV5-4 with TRBJ2-1, with a tentative D call TRBD2 (7 bases). Looked up from germline, CDR1 is SGHNT and CDR2 is YYREEE (reference sequence). The germline V and J ends were trimmed by 3 bases and 6 bases, with 16 bases remaining between them. CDR3 length: 15 residues. CDR3 sequence reads: CASSSPLGGPNEQFF. CDR3 coding DNA: TGTGCCAGCAGCTCACCCTTGGGGGGGCCCAATGAGCAGTTCTTC.

This sequence joins TRBV19 and TRBJ1-1, with 9 bases identical to TRBD1. The germline CDR1 and CDR2 sequences are LNHDA and SQIVND (reference sequence). CDR3 size: 15 residues. The J segment lost 4 bases and the V segment lost 5 bases, leaving 8 bases of the junction unmatched. The CDR3 here is CASSLTGGGGTEAFF. The CDR3 DNA reads as TGTGCCAGTAGTCTCACAGGGGGCGGGGGCACTGAAGCTTTCTTT.

This chain links TRBV7-3 with TRBJ1-1; 8 positions match TRBD1. CDR1 is SGHTA, CDR2 FQGTGA, per germline. The ends lost 5 bases at V and 3 bases at J; junction bases unmatched: 5. CDR3 size: 14 residues. CDR3 DNA sequence: TGTGCCAGCAGCGAGGAACAGGGGGACACTGAAGCTTTCTTT. It specifies CASSEEQGDTEAFF.

The chain couples TRBV6-2 or TRBV6-3 to TRBJ2-7, with D tentatively TRBD2 (5 bases). V was clipped by 7 bases and J by 3 bases, with 25 bases between them. Germline CDR1 and CDR2: MNHEY and SVGEGT. This CDR3 region has 17 residues. The CDR3 sequence: CASTPRSGLRGLYEQYF. The CDR3 nucleotides read TGTGCCAGCACCCCTAGATCGGGTCTCCGGGGTCTCTACGAGCAGTACTTC.